The clone carrying this T cell receptor beta chain was observed a few times. Its cognate antigen is unknown. The data were obtained in a study of CD8 T cells in ankylosing spondylitis. MiXCR, applied by TCRdb to the 5' RACE reads, yields one record per CDR3 protein. The repertoire holds fewer than 550,000 distinct CDR3 sequences, with over 4% as singletons. Findings and limits, study-wide: The authors reported significant enrichment of disease-linked clones in matched ankylosing spondylitis synovial fluid. Within peripheral blood, clones linked to disease were CD8+ and relatively rare. In reactive arthritis synovial fluid and blood, some motif variants had been reported before. Within ankylosing spondylitis blood, a TCR beta motif made up of seven or eight highly homologous variants appeared to be characteristic.

Trimming removed 0 bases from V and 3 bases from J; junction bases left unmatched: 2. There are 16 residues in the CDR3. CDR1 and CDR2 (germline): SGHRS, YFSETQ. This TCR was recovered from a male donor with ankylosing spondylitis. The sequencing sample was made of blood, either unsorted or a sorted T cell fraction (not recorded which). This sequence joins TRBV5-1 and TRBJ2-5; 13 nucleotides agree with TRBD2. CDR3 bases: TGCGCCAGCAGCTTGGGAGGGACTAGCGGGGAAGAGACCCAGTACTTC. It specifies CASSLGGTSGEETQYF. Together with reference TRBV5-1 and TRBJ2-5, the CDR3 gives the full variable domain: KAGVTQTPRYLIKTRGQQVTLSCSPISGHRSVSWYQQTPGQGLQFLFEYFSETQRNKGNFPGRFSGRQFSNSRSEMNVSTLELGDSALYLCASSLGGTSGEETQYFGPGTRLLVL.